The rows below give T cell receptor beta chains drawn from one sample of a study of T cell responses to AZD1222 COVID-19 vaccine. Generated by immunoSEQ multiplex PCR, the TCRdb table keeps only in-frame clones and is missing some. The sample holds roughly 120,000 clones, 70% to 90% seen once. The specimen comprised peripheral blood, sampled on day 0 of AZD1222 vaccination. The receptors here all came from an adult in good health. CDR3s include the opening cysteine and the closing phenylalanine or tryptophan. D genes are given only for firm matches. Expanded clones are given a class, and other clones once, few, many or no size at all.

abundance,v_gene,j_gene,d_gene,CDR3nt,CDR3aa
few,TRBV5-1,TRBJ2-2,.,TGCGCCAGCAGCGTGGGGGGGCAGCCCGGGGAGCTGTTTTTT,CASSVGGQPGELFF
.,TRBV5-5,TRBJ1-2,TRBD1,TGTGCCAGCAGCACTGGGACAGGGTGGGTCGGCTACACCTTC,CASSTGTGWVGYTF
.,TRBV18,TRBJ2-1,TRBD2,TGTGCCAGCTCACCCCTAGCGGGGATATACAATGAGCAGTTCTTC,CASSPLAGIYNEQFF
.,TRBV19,TRBJ1-2,TRBD1,TGTGCCAGTTCAGACAGGGGCAGGGCCTATGGCTACACCTTC,CASSDRGRAYGYTF
.,TRBV3-1/TRBV3-2,TRBJ1-1,.,TGTGCCAGCAGCCCTCCCGGGGCTTCTCTAGCTTTCTTT,CASSPPGASLAFF
.,TRBV19,TRBJ2-7,.,TGTGCCAGTAGTCCCAGAGGGGGGCCTCAGTACTTC,CASSPRGGPQYF
.,TRBV5-4,TRBJ2-2,.,TGTGCCAGCAGCTTGACGAGCGGCGGGGAGCTGTTTTTT,CASSLTSGGELFF
.,TRBV6-2/TRBV6-3,TRBJ1-2,.,TGTGCCAGCAGCTTCCCGACAGGCGCTACCTATGGCTACACCTTC,CASSFPTGATYGYTF
.,TRBV30,TRBJ1-1,.,TGTGCCTGGAGTCGTTTAGGGTCGTTCACTGAAGCTTTCTTT,CAWSRLGSFTEAFF
few,TRBV11-3,TRBJ2-5,.,TGTGCCAGCAGCCCCCTAGGCGCAACCCAAGAGACCCAGTACTTC,CASSPLGATQETQYF
.,TRBV4-3,TRBJ2-4,TRBD1,TGCGCCAGCAGCCAAGATCGGGGGACAGGGGCCATTCAGTACTTC,CASSQDRGTGAIQYF
.,TRBV4-1,TRBJ2-1,.,TGCGCCAGCGGCCCCAAGGGGGGCGCGAATTTCTACAATGAGCAGTTCTTC,CASGPKGGANFYNEQFF
.,TRBV14,TRBJ2-3,.,TGTGCCAGCAGCCAAGCTGTCGGGATGGGGACAGATACGCAGTATTTT,CASSQAVGMGTDTQYF
once,TRBV11-3,TRBJ1-1,TRBD1,TGTGCCAGCAGCTTAGGTCACAGGGGTGAAGCTTTCTTT,CASSLGHRGEAFF
.,TRBV5-1,TRBJ2-2,TRBD1,TGCGCCAGCAGCGCGGGACAGGGGGCGATCGGGGAGCTGTTTTTT,CASSAGQGAIGELFF
.,TRBV7-9,TRBJ1-6,.,TGTGCCAGCAGCTCCCTGGCAGAGGGTTCTGGTTGGGGTTCACCCCTCCACTTT,CASSSLAEGSGWGSPLHF
.,TRBV5-1,TRBJ2-3,.,TGCGCCAGCAGCTTGGCCGCGGAGGGAGATACGCAGTATTTT,CASSLAAEGDTQYF
.,TRBV28,TRBJ2-3,TRBD2,TGTGCCAGCAGTTTGATGGGGGGAGGGACAGATACGCAGTATTTT,CASSLMGGGTDTQYF
once,TRBV2,TRBJ1-5,.,TGTGCCAGCACCCTGGACGGGACCAATCAGGCCCAGCATTTT,CASTLDGTNQAQHF
.,TRBV3-1/TRBV3-2,TRBJ1-2,.,TGTGCCAGCAGCCTAAGCCGTGGGAGTGCGGCCATCGGCTACACCTTC,CASSLSRGSAAIGYTF
.,TRBV6-4,TRBJ1-1,TRBD1,TGTGCCAGCGAAGGGGGCGTAGCTGAAGCTTTCTTT,CASEGGVAEAFF
.,TRBV9,TRBJ1-1,.,TGTGCCAGCAGCGTAGAGGGCGCAGGGTGGTTGAACACTGAAGCTTTCTTT,CASSVEGAGWLNTEAFF
.,TRBV24-1,TRBJ2-6,.,TGTGCCACGCAAGGTGGCTCTGGGGCCAACGTCCTGACTTTC,CATQGGSGANVLTF
.,TRBV30,TRBJ1-5,TRBD1,TGTGCCTGGGGGGACAGTGTAGGAGAGCCCCAGCATTTT,CAWGDSVGEPQHF
.,TRBV4-2,TRBJ1-2,TRBD1,TGTGCCAGCAGCCAAGAATCGGGACAGGGCCGCTATGGCTACACCTTC,CASSQESGQGRYGYTF
.,TRBV5-1,TRBJ2-2,.,TGCGCCAGCAGCTTGGGTCACAGGGCGACCGGGGAGCTGTTTTTT,CASSLGHRATGELFF
.,TRBV12-3/TRBV12-4,TRBJ1-2,.,TGTGCCAGCAGTTTCGGTGCTAACTATGGCTACACCTTC,CASSFGANYGYTF
.,TRBV7-7,TRBJ2-1,.,TGTGCCAGCAGCCCCACGGCTCTCTACAATGAGCAGTTCTTC,CASSPTALYNEQFF
.,TRBV24-1,TRBJ2-1,TRBD2,TGTGCCACCAGTGATCGACTAGCGGGAGGGTTTGAGCAGTTCTTC,CATSDRLAGGFEQFF
.,TRBV19,TRBJ1-5,.,TGTGCCAGTACGCGATACAGGGACCGCAATCAGCCCCAGCATTTT,CASTRYRDRNQPQHF
.,TRBV29-1,TRBJ1-1,.,TGCAGCGTTGTATGGCAGGAGAAAGGGACTGAAGCTTTCTTT,CSVVWQEKGTEAFF
.,TRBV5-4,TRBJ1-1,.,TGTGCCAGCACCCCGGGGGGCTCCTGGCACACTGAAGCTTTCTTT,CASTPGGSWHTEAFF
.,TRBV7-2,TRBJ1-5,.,TGTGCCAGCAGCTTAAGGGAGGGTAGCAATCAGCCCCAGCATTTT,CASSLREGSNQPQHF
.,TRBV5-6,TRBJ2-1,TRBD2,TGTGCCAGCAGCTCGACTAGACTAGCTCCCTACAATGAGCAGTTCTTC,CASSSTRLAPYNEQFF